The entry below describes one T cell receptor beta chain. Antigen: not known. The entry originates in a study of identical twins' blood T cells. Donors were six healthy women in three monozygous twin pairs. The three twin pairs were reared together, likely meeting the same infections. Study-level results: Abundant TCRbeta CDR3s overlapped more between twins than with unrelated donors.

TCRdb recomputed calls from the 5' RACE reads with MiXCR, one row per CDR3 protein. The sample has fewer than 450,000 distinct CDR3 sequences; roughly 31% are singletons. The germline gives CDR1 SGHDN, CDR2 FVKESK. The CDR3 is 14 amino acids. With 2 bases removed from V and 4 bases from J, the gap between germline ends came to 12 bases. This clonotype was sampled from a woman between 18 and 55 years old in good health. The chain is built from TRBV14 and TRBJ2-7; maybe TRBD1 (6 bases). Input material: PBMCs. CDR3 sequence (DNA): TGTGCCAGCAGCCAATCGTCCAGGGGTTACGAGCAGTACTTC. It encodes CASSQSSRGYEQYF.